The clone carrying this TCR beta chain was seen a single time. Antigen specificity is unknown. TCRdb's copy holds only in-frame clones and misses some; the assay was immunoSEQ multiplex PCR. The sample holds roughly 30,000 clones, roughly four fifths seen once. Germline V gives CDR1 SGHRS, CDR2 YFSETQ. Trimming stripped 0 bases from V and 3 bases from J, with 7 bases between. This CDR3 is 13 amino acids long. Indicated time point: week 23, last vaccination. Doses comprised 300 ug of mutant IDH1 20-mer peptide each, plus topical imiquimod. This sample stems from a study of a mutant IDH1 vaccine in newly diagnosed glioma. On the study more broadly: Eight vaccinations were given in weeks 1, 3, 5, 7, 11, 15, 19 and 23. Vaccination started 4-6 weeks after radiotherapy alone, or with temozolomide cycles. Males made up about 60% and females about 40% of treated patients, whose mean age was around 40 years.

The sequence came from a woman under 40 with glioma. This chain joins TRBV5-1 and TRBJ2-7; D call uncertain. The source was PBMCs, collected from a glioma patient whose treatment included an IDH1 peptide vaccine. The CDR3 region has the DNA TGCGCCAGCAGCTTGGACCAGTTCTACGAGCAGTACTTC. Amino acids: CASSLDQFYEQYF.